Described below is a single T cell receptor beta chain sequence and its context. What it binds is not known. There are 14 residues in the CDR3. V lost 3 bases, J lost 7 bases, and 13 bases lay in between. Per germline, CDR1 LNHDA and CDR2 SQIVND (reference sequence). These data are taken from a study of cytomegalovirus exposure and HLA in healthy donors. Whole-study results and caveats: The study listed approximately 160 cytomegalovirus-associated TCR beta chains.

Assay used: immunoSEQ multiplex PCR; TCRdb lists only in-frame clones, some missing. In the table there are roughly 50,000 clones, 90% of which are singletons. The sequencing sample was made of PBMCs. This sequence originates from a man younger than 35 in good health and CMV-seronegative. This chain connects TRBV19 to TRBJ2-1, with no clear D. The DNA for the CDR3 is TGTGCCAGTAGTATTATTCGTTCGGGTAATGAGCAGTTCTTC. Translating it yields CASSIIRSGNEQFF.